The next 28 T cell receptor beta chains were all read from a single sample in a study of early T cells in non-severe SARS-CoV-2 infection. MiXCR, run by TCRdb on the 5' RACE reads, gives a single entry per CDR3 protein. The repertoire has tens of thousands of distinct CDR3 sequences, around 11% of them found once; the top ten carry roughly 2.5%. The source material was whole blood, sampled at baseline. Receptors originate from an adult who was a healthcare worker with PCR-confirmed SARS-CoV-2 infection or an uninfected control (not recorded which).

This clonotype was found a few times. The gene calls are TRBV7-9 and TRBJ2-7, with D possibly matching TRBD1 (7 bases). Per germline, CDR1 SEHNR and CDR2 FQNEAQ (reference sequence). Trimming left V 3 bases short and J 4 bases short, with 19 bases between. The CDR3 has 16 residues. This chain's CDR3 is CASSFGTVPGVYEQYF. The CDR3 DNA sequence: TGTGCCAGCAGCTTCGGGACAGTCCCGGGGGTATACGAGCAGTACTTC.

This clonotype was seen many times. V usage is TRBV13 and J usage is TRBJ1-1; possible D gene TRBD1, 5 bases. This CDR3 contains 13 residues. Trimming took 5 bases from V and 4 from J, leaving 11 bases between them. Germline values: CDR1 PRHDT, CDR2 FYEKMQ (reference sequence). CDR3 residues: CASSPVGGTEAFF. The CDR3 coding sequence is TGTGCCAGCAGCCCCGTCGGGGGCACTGAAGCTTTCTTT. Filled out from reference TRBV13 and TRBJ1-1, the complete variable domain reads AAGVIQSPRHLIKEKRETATLKCYPIPRHDTVYWYQQGPGQDPQFLISFYEKMQSDKGSIPDRFSAQQFSDYHSELNMSSLELGDSALYFCASSPVGGTEAFFGQGTRLTVV.

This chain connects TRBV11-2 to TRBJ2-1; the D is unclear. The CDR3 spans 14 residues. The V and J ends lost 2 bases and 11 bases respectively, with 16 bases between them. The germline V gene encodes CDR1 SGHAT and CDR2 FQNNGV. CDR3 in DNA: TGTGCCAGCAGCTTACGACAATACTACCCCCAGCAGTTCTTC. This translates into CASSLRQYYPQQFF.

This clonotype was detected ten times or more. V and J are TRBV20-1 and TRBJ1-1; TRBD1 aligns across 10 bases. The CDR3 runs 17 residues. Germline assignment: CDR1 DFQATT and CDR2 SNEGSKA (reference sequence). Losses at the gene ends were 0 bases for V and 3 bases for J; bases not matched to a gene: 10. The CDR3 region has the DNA TGCAGTGCTAGAGAAAGGACAGGGGGATTATACGACACTGAAGCTTTCTTT. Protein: CSARERTGGLYDTEAFF.

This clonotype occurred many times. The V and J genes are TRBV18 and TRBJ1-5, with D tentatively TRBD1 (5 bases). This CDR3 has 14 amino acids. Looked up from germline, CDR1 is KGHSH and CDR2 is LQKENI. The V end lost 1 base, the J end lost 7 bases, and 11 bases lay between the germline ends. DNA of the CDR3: TGTGCCAGCTCACCACAGGGACGGGAGCAGCCCCAGCATTTT. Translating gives CASSPQGREQPQHF.

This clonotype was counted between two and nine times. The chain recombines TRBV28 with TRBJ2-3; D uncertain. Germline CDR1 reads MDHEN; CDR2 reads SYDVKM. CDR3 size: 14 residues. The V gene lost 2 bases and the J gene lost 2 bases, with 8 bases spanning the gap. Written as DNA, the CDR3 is TGTGCCAGCAGTTTAGGGATAGACACAGATACGCAGTATTTT. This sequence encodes CASSLGIDTDTQYF.

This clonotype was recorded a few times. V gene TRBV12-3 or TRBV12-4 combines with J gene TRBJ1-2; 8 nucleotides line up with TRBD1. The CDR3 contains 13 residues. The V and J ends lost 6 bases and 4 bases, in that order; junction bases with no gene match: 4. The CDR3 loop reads CASSRGTGYGYTF. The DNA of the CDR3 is TGTGCCAGCAGCCGCGGGACAGGCTATGGCTACACCTTC.

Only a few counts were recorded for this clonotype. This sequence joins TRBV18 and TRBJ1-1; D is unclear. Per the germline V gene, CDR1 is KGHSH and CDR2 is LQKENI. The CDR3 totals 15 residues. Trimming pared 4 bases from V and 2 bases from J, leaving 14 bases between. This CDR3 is CASSLGRPINTEAFF. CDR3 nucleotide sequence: TGTGCCAGCTCACTCGGGAGACCAATAAACACTGAAGCTTTCTTT.

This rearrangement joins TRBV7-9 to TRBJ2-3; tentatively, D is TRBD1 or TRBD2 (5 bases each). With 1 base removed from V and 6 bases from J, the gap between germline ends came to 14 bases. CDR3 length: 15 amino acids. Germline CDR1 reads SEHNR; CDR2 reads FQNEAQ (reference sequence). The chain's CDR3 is CASSLDGTPQDTQYF. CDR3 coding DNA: TGTGCCAGCAGCTTAGATGGGACCCCTCAGGATACGCAGTATTTT.

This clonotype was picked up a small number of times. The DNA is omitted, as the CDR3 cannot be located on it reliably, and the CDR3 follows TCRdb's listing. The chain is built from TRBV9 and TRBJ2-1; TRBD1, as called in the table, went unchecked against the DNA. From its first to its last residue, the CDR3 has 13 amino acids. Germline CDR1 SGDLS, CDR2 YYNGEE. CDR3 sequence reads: CASSVATGNERFF.

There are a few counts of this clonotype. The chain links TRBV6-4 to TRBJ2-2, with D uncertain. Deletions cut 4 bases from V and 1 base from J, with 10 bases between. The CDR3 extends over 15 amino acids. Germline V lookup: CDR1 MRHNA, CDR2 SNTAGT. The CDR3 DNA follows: TGTGCCAGCAGTGCATCTAGACAGAACACCGGGGAGCTGTTTTTT. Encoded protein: CASSASRQNTGELFF.

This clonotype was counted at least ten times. This CDR3 reads CASRDSLMNTEAFF. CDR3 DNA: TGCGCCAGCAGGGACAGTCTCATGAACACTGAAGCTTTCTTT. J is TRBJ1-1 and V is TRBV10-2; D might be TRBD1 (6 bases). Trimming took 6 bases from V and 0 from J, leaving 11 bases between them. This CDR3 is built from 14 residues. Germline V gives CDR1 WSHSY, CDR2 SAAADI.

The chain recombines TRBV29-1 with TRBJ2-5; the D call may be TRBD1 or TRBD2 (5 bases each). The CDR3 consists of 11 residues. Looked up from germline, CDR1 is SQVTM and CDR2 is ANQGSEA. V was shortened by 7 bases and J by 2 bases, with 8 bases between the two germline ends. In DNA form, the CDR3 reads TGCAGCGCAGGGAGTCAAGAGACCCAGTACTTC. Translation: CSAGSQETQYF.

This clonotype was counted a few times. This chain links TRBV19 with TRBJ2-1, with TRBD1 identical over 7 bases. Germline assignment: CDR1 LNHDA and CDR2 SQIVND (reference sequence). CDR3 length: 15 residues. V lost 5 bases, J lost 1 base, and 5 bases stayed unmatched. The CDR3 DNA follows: TGTGCCAGTAGTTGGATGACAGGGTCCTACAATGAGCAGTTCTTC. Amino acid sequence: CASSWMTGSYNEQFF.

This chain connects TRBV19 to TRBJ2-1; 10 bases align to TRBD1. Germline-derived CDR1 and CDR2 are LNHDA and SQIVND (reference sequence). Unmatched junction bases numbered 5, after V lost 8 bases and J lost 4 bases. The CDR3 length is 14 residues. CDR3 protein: CASGWTGGYNEQFF. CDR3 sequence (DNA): TGTGCCAGTGGGTGGACAGGGGGTTACAATGAGCAGTTCTTC.

For the CDR3, the DNA is TGTGCCAGCAGTGAACCGATTGCGGGGGGGCCAGATACGCAGTATTTT. Translating it yields CASSEPIAGGPDTQYF. V usage is TRBV6-1 and J usage is TRBJ2-3; 9 nucleotides align to TRBD2. The CDR3 runs to 16 residues. Looked up from germline, CDR1 is MNHNS and CDR2 is SASEGT. The ends lost 2 bases at V and 4 bases at J; junction bases unmatched: 7.

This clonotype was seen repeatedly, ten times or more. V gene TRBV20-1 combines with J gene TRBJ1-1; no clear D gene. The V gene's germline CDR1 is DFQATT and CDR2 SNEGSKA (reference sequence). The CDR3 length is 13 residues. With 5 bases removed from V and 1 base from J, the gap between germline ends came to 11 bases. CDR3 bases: TGCAGTGCTTCTTCGCCGCCGAACACTGAAGCTTTCTTT. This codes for CSASSPPNTEAFF.

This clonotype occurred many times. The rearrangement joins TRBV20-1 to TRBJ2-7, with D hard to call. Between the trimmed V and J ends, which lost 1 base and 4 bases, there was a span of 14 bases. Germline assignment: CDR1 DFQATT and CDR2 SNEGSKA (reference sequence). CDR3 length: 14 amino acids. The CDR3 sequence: CSARGYWQKYEQYF. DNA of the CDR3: TGCAGTGCTAGAGGATACTGGCAGAAATACGAGCAGTACTTC.

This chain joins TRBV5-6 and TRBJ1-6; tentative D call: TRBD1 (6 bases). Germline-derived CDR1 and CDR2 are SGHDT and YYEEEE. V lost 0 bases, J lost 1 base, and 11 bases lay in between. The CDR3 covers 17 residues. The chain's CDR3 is CASSLGTGRSYNSPLHF. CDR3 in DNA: TGTGCCAGCAGCTTGGGAACAGGGAGGTCCTATAATTCACCCCTCCACTTT.

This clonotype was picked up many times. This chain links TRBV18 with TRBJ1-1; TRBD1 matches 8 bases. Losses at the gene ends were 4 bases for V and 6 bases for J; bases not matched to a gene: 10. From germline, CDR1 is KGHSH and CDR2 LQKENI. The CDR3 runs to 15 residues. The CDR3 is CASSQGTGGRSEAFF. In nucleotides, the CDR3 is TGTGCCAGCTCACAGGGAACAGGGGGTAGGTCTGAAGCTTTCTTT.

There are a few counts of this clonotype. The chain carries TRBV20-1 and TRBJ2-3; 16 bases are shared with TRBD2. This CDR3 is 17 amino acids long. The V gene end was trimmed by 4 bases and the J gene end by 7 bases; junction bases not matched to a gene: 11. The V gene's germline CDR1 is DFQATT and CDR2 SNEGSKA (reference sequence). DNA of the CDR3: TGCAGTGCTAAAACCCCGGGACTAGCGGGGGGGCGGTATACGCAGTATTTT. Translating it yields CSAKTPGLAGGRYTQYF.

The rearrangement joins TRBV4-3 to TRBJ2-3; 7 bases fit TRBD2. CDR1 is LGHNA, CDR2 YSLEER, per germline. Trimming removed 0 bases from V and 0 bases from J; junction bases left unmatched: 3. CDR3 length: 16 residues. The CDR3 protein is CASSQELADSTDTQYF. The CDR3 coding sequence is TGCGCCAGCAGCCAAGAGCTAGCGGATAGCACAGATACGCAGTATTTT.

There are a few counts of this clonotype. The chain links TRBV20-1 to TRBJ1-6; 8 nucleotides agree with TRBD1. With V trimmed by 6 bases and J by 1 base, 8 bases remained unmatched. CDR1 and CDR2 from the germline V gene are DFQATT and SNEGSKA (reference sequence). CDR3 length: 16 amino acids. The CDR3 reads CSARTGTGSYNSPLHF. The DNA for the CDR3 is TGCAGTGCGAGGACAGGGACGGGATCCTATAATTCACCCCTCCACTTT.

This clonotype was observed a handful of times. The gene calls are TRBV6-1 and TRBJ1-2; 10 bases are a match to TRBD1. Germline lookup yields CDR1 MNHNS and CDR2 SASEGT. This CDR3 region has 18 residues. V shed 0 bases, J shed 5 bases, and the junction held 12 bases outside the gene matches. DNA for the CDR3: TGTGCCAGCAGTGAAGCAGGGACAGGGGAAAGGGCGTGGTATGGCTACACCTTC. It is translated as CASSEAGTGERAWYGYTF.

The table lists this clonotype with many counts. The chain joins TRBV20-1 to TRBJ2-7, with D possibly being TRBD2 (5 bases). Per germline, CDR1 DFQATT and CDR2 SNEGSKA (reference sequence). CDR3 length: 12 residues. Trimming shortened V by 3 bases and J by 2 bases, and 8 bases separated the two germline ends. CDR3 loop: CSARRETYEQYF. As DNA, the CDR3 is TGCAGTGCTAGGAGGGAAACCTACGAGCAGTACTTC.

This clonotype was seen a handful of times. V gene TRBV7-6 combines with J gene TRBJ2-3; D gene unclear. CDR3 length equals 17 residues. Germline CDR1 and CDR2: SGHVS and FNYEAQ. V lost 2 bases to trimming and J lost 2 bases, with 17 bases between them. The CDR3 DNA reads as TGTGCCAGCAGCTTACTAGGACGAGCTACACCCACAGATACGCAGTATTTT. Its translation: CASSLLGRATPTDTQYF.

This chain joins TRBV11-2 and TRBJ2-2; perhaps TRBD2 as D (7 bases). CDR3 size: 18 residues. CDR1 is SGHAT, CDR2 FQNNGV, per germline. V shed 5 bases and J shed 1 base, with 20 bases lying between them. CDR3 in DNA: TGTGCCAGCAGCCGACGGGGGGCGGCAGGGCGGAACACCGGGGAGCTGTTTTTT. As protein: CASSRRGAAGRNTGELFF.

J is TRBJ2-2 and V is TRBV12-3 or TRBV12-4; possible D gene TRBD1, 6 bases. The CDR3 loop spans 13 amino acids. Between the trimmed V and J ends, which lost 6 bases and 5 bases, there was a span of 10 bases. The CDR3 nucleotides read TGTGCCAGCAGGCGGACAGAAACCGGGGAGCTGTTTTTT. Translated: CASRRTETGELFF.